This T cell receptor (beta chain) was sequenced in a study of T cells after yellow fever vaccination. Study-wide points: Weaker, the secondary response peaked sooner, at day 5 versus 15.

The CDR3 loop spans 16 amino acids. V lost 5 bases and J 4 bases, leaving 18 bases between the germline ends. Germline lookup yields CDR1 SGHTA and CDR2 FQGNSA. In this sample, this clonotype turned up many times. Its target is not known. TCRdb recomputed calls from the 5' RACE reads with MiXCR, one row per CDR3 protein. Altogether more than 300,000 distinct CDR3 sequences are present, 3.5% to 4.5% being singletons, with the ten largest covering approximately 19%. This TCR came from a man aged 18 to 29 who received the YFV17D yellow fever vaccine. The specimen comprised PBMCs, sampled 15 days after the yellow fever booster vaccination. The gene calls are TRBV7-2 and TRBJ2-1; D perhaps matches TRBD2 (6 bases). This chain's CDR3 is CASSPLGGGIYNEQFF. In DNA, the CDR3 is TGTGCCAGCAGCCCCCTTGGTGGGGGGATTTACAATGAGCAGTTCTTC.